These T cell receptor beta chains were read from a single sample in a study of OX40 agonist ivuxolimab in advanced cancers. The protocol was immunoSEQ multiplex PCR, while the TCRdb copy is restricted to in-frame clones and leaves out a portion. There are 35,000 to 40,000 clones in the sample; over 75% occur only once, and roughly 23% lies in the top ten. The specimen was CD4+ or CD8+ T cells sorted from blood, collected in a trial of the OX40 agonist ivuxolimab. These receptors all stem from an adult with an advanced solid tumor such as melanoma, head and neck, liver or kidney cancer. Both conserved end residues are part of each CDR3. D genes are given only for firm matches.

v_call: TRBV7-9
cdr3_length: 14
d_call: .
cdr3_aa: CASGATVAYNEQFF

v_call: TRBV19
cdr3_length: 15
d_call: .
cdr3_aa: CASSIGQAFTDTQYF

v_call: TRBV6-6
cdr3_length: 13
d_call: .
cdr3_aa: CASSSKDVTEAFF

v_call: TRBV2
cdr3_length: 13
d_call: .
cdr3_aa: CAIKGRGNTEAFF

v_call: TRBV19
cdr3_length: 14
d_call: .
cdr3_aa: CASSIDTSAAAAFF

v_call: TRBV10-1
cdr3_length: 14
d_call: .
cdr3_aa: CASSDFGKGTEAFF

v_call: TRBV5-1
cdr3_length: 14
d_call: .
cdr3_aa: CASSVRTANYGYTF

v_call: TRBV14
cdr3_length: 16
d_call: TRBD1
cdr3_aa: CASSPWTGLLDTEAFF

v_call: TRBV2
cdr3_length: 13
d_call: .
cdr3_aa: CASSDGGPETQYF

v_call: TRBV28
cdr3_length: 12
d_call: .
cdr3_aa: CATSPGVAGYTF

v_call: TRBV9
cdr3_length: 14
d_call: .
cdr3_aa: CASGTGWGNTEAFF

v_call: TRBV9
cdr3_length: 14
d_call: .
cdr3_aa: CASSAGNGGETQYF

v_call: TRBV6-5
cdr3_length: 15
d_call: .
cdr3_aa: CASRRGGAMNTEAFF

v_call: TRBV7-8
cdr3_length: 13
d_call: .
cdr3_aa: CASSLNGAYEQYF

v_call: TRBV4-1
cdr3_length: 16
d_call: .
cdr3_aa: CASSQPGRGATPEAFF

v_call: TRBV19
cdr3_length: 16
d_call: TRBD2
cdr3_aa: CASSIGLAGGQGEQFF

v_call: TRBV5-8
cdr3_length: 17
d_call: TRBD1
cdr3_aa: CASSLFKGTAIQETQYF

v_call: TRBV6-6
cdr3_length: 16
d_call: .
cdr3_aa: CASSPPGRGQNTEAFF

v_call: TRBV6-1
cdr3_length: 14
d_call: .
cdr3_aa: CASSAPDSGNTIYF

v_call: TRBV20-1
cdr3_length: 11
d_call: TRBD1
cdr3_aa: CSARGRTGGYF

v_call: TRBV6-1
cdr3_length: 15
d_call: .
cdr3_aa: CASSAGELSGNTIYF

v_call: TRBV7-9
cdr3_length: 11
d_call: .
cdr3_aa: CASSDGGEQFF

v_call: TRBV6-5
cdr3_length: 15
d_call: TRBD1
cdr3_aa: CASSYSGTGKQPQHF

v_call: TRBV5-4
cdr3_length: 15
d_call: TRBD1
cdr3_aa: CASSRDPGQGETQYF

v_call: TRBV27
cdr3_length: 13
d_call: .
cdr3_aa: CASSLQGGYGYTF

v_call: TRBV6-5
cdr3_length: 13
d_call: .
cdr3_aa: CASSYSSSHEQYF

v_call: TRBV6-6
cdr3_length: 12
d_call: .
cdr3_aa: CASSYSQGVAFF

v_call: TRBV6-9
cdr3_length: 12
d_call: .
cdr3_aa: CASSYPTYEQYF

v_call: TRBV18
cdr3_length: 14
d_call: TRBD1
cdr3_aa: CASSPGQIYNEQFF

v_call: TRBV30
cdr3_length: 12
d_call: .
cdr3_aa: CASTGYGTEAFF

v_call: TRBV6-6
cdr3_length: 13
d_call: .
cdr3_aa: CASTREVLYGYTF

v_call: TRBV7-2
cdr3_length: 12
d_call: .
cdr3_aa: CASSPYAETQYF